This T cell receptor (beta chain) comes out of a study of blood T cells in healthy people across ages. Primers used in a second PCR of roughly 6 to 11 cycles were a sample-barcoded 5' primer and a J-beta primer mix. Every single cDNA molecule received a tag from a template-switch adaptor with 12 random nucleotides. TCRdb reprocessed the 5' RACE reads with MiXCR, giving one entry per CDR3 protein. The sample records 380,000 or so distinct CDR3 sequences, approximately 51% being singletons. The CDR3 is made up of 16 amino acids. Between the trimmed V and J ends, which lost 7 bases and 3 bases, there was a span of 19 bases. Per individual sample, total RNA of at least 6 micrograms was extracted.

This receptor was taken from a man in his fifties or sixties in good health. This rearrangement joins TRBV12-3 or TRBV12-4 to TRBJ2-4; D unclear. Sequencing was done on a sample of blood. The CDR3 DNA reads as TGTGCCAGCACCCCCACCGGGTTCCCCTTCAAAAACATTCAGTACTTC. This codes for CASTPTGFPFKNIQYF.